This T cell receptor beta chain was found in a study of T cells after yellow fever vaccination. Study-wide results and caveats: Reappearing after the booster were most of the clones from primary vaccination (about 95% CD4, about 87% CD8). Of the clonotypes, a small share occurred in both CD4 and CD8 compartments. Abundant contaminating clonotypes from the bulk population could appear in FACS-sorted repertoires.

This clonotype was observed a handful of times. Its antigen is currently unknown. They built TCR cDNA with 5'RACE template switching, a step that put in a universal primer site and UMIs. TCRdb fed the 5' RACE reads into MiXCR, producing one record per CDR3 protein. The sample lists 300,000 or so distinct CDR3 sequences; roughly 9% were seen once. The sequencing used CD4+ T cells sorted from PBMCs, collected 5 days after the yellow fever booster vaccination. The receptor comes from a man aged 18 to 35 who received the YFV17D yellow fever vaccine.

The CDR3 bases are TGTGCCATCAGTGACCCGACAGGGAGCACAGATACGCAGTATTTT. It encodes CAISDPTGSTDTQYF. V gene TRBV10-3 combines with J gene TRBJ2-3, with 7 positions matching TRBD1. J was trimmed by 0 bases and V by 3 bases; bases with no gene match: 3. This CDR3 has 15 residues. Germline CDR1 and CDR2: ENHRY and SYGVKD.